Shown below are 29 T cell receptor beta chains from a single sample sequenced in a study of vaccination effects on CD4 cells after COVID-19. TCRdb's copy holds only in-frame clones and misses some; the assay was immunoSEQ multiplex PCR. The sample lists tens of thousands of clones, 81% occurring once. Antigens of these TCRs are unknown. Pools of viral peptides were used by the ViraFEST assay to expand antigen-specific CD4+ T cells ahead of sequencing. After less than twelve days in culture, the CD4+ T cells were isolated. Either the mRNA-1273 or the BNT162b2 vaccine was given to participants as two doses. The starting material was CD4+ T cells from PBMCs cultured with SARS-CoV-2 spike peptides, obtained after COVID-19 vaccination. These receptors came from a human donor who received a COVID-19 vaccine. Some clones in this sample may be carry-over from other donors' samples.

CDR3 coding DNA: TGTGCCAGCAGTTTTTCCCTCCCTTCACCCCTCCACTTT. It translates to CASSFSLPSPLHF. The chain is built from TRBV27 and TRBJ1-6; the D is unclear. CDR3 length: 13 amino acids. V lost 3 bases and J lost 9, with 9 bases in between. In germline, CDR1 is MNHEY, CDR2 SMNVEV (reference sequence).

This clone was found once. The genes are TRBV5-6 and TRBJ1-5; a weak D match, TRBD1 (6 bases). Per germline, CDR1 SGHDT and CDR2 YYEEEE. V dropped 3 bases and J dropped 3 bases, with 13 bases sitting between them. The CDR3 extends over 15 amino acids. DNA for the CDR3: TGTGCCAGCAGCTCCCAGAACAGGGCCAATCAGCCCCAGCATTTT. This codes for CASSSQNRANQPQHF.

The V and J genes are TRBV18 and TRBJ2-6; 10 positions match TRBD1. Trimming at V came to 0 bases and at J to 2 bases, leaving 4 bases not matched to a gene. The germline CDR1 and CDR2 sequences are KGHSH and LQKENI. The CDR3 length is 18 residues. The CDR3 loop reads CASSPPGTGAAGANVLTF. The CDR3, as DNA: TGTGCCAGCTCACCACCGGGGACAGGGGCGGCTGGGGCCAACGTCCTGACTTTC.

V usage is TRBV19 and J usage is TRBJ2-1, with D maybe TRBD2 (5 bases). Germline V lookup: CDR1 LNHDA, CDR2 SQIVND (reference sequence). The V and J ends lost 4 bases and 0 bases respectively, with 7 bases between them. The CDR3 totals 14 residues. CDR3 DNA sequence: TGTGCCAGTAGTAGGGGAGCCTCCTACAATGAGCAGTTCTTC. Encoded protein: CASSRGASYNEQFF.

The chain has TRBV24-1 and TRBJ2-5, with D possibly being TRBD1 (5 bases). With 2 bases removed from V and 4 bases from J, the gap between germline ends came to 10 bases. Per germline, CDR1 KGHDR and CDR2 SFDVKD. The CDR3 consists of 14 residues. The CDR3 reads CATSDSQGGETQYF. CDR3 coding DNA: TGTGCCACCAGTGATTCCCAGGGTGGAGAGACCCAGTACTTC.

The rearrangement uses TRBV5-1 and TRBJ1-6, with D possibly matching TRBD1 (5 bases). Trimming stripped 1 base from V and 0 bases from J, with 8 bases between. Germline V gene sequence: CDR1 SGHRS, CDR2 YFSETQ. This CDR3 spans 16 amino acids. The CDR3 protein is CASSLRTTSYNSPLHF. The CDR3 bases are TGCGCCAGCAGCTTGCGGACAACCTCCTATAATTCACCCCTCCACTTT.

This clone qualifies as medium-sized (0.01 to 0.1%). This sequence joins TRBV3-1 (or the pseudogene TRBV3-2) and TRBJ1-6; D unresolved. V was cut by 1 base and J by 8 bases, with 9 bases left in between. This CDR3 region has 14 residues. Germline V gives CDR1 LGHDT, CDR2 YNNKEL (reference sequence). The CDR3 DNA reads as TGTGCCAGCAGCCAAGGTGTCGGGGATTCACCCCTCCACTTT. Translation: CASSQGVGDSPLHF.

This clone was counted once. The chain employs TRBV12-3 or TRBV12-4 and TRBJ2-3, with 7 bases identical to TRBD1. V shed 9 bases and J 3 bases; nucleotides not matched to a gene: 6. The CDR3 runs 13 residues. CDR3 coding DNA: TGTGCCAGTATGACAGGGTCTACAGATACGCAGTATTTT. Translated, it gives CASMTGSTDTQYF.

CDR3 DNA sequence: TGTGCCAGCAGCGGACAGGGGATTTACGAGCAGTACGTC. This encodes CASSGQGIYEQYV. This rearrangement joins TRBV12-3 or TRBV12-4 to TRBJ2-7; TRBD1 agrees at 9 bases. This CDR3 has 13 residues. The V segment lost 6 bases and the J segment 4 bases; nucleotides outside the gene matches: 4.

In its sample, this clone was seen once. The gene calls are TRBV19 and TRBJ2-1; either TRBD1 or TRBD2 may supply D (5 bases each). The length of the CDR3 is 15 residues. Germline V lookup: CDR1 LNHDA, CDR2 SQIVND (reference sequence). Trimming left V 7 bases short and J 0 bases short, with 13 bases between. The CDR3 protein is CASIKWGSSYNEQFF. The CDR3 DNA sequence: TGTGCCAGTATAAAATGGGGGAGCTCCTACAATGAGCAGTTCTTC. The variable domain in full, completed from reference TRBV19 and TRBJ2-1, reads DGGITQSPKYLFRKEGQNVTLSCEQNLNHDAMYWYRQDPGQGLRLIYYSQIVNDFQKGDIAEGYSVSREKKESFPLTVTSAQKNPTAFYLCASIKWGSSYNEQFFGPGTRLTVL.

This clone was recorded once. The chain joins TRBV19 to TRBJ1-6, with TRBD1 identical over 9 bases. Per germline, CDR1 LNHDA and CDR2 SQIVND (reference sequence). V shed 5 bases, J shed 9 bases, and the junction held 5 bases outside the gene matches. The CDR3 covers 14 residues. The CDR3 sequence is CASSSDRGLSPLHF. The CDR3 DNA reads as TGTGCCAGTAGTTCGGACAGGGGTCTTTCACCCCTCCACTTT. The entire variable domain, with the rest obtained from reference TRBV19 and TRBJ1-6, is as follows: DGGITQSPKYLFRKEGQNVTLSCEQNLNHDAMYWYRQDPGQGLRLIYYSQIVNDFQKGDIAEGYSVSREKKESFPLTVTSAQKNPTAFYLCASSSDRGLSPLHFGNGTRLTVT.

V usage is TRBV7-2 and J usage is TRBJ2-1; 7 nucleotides align to TRBD1. The CDR3 is 16 amino acids. Germline CDR1 reads SGHTA; CDR2 reads FQGNSA. Unmatched junction bases numbered 10, after V lost 3 bases and J lost 5 bases. The CDR3 spells CASSLTLDRFDNEQFF. The CDR3 nucleotides read TGTGCCAGCAGCTTGACATTGGACAGGTTCGACAATGAGCAGTTCTTC. The full variable domain, rest sourced from reference TRBV7-2 and TRBJ2-1, is GAGVSQSPSNKVTEKGKDVELRCDPISGHTALYWYRQSLGQGLEFLIYFQGNSAPDKSGLPSDRFSAERTGGSVSTLTIQRTQQEDSAVYLCASSLTLDRFDNEQFFGPGTRLTVL.

The chain employs TRBV9 and TRBJ1-3; 7 bases are a match to TRBD1. Per germline, CDR1 SGDLS and CDR2 YYNGEE. The CDR3 totals 13 residues. V lost 4 bases, J lost 4 bases, and 2 bases stayed unmatched. CDR3 bases: TGTGCCAGCAGCCCGGGACAGGGAAACACCATATATTTT. It is translated as CASSPGQGNTIYF.

This clone is a singleton in its sample. The chain is built from TRBV9 and TRBJ2-2, with TRBD1 matching over 8 bases. V was pared by 2 bases and J by 3 bases, with 9 bases of the junction left unmatched. The CDR3 sequence is 17 residues long. Germline-derived CDR1 and CDR2 are SGDLS and YYNGEE. This CDR3 reads CASSVLGWTGYTGELFF. CDR3 nucleotide sequence: TGTGCCAGCAGCGTCCTGGGCTGGACAGGGTACACCGGGGAGCTGTTTTTT.

The chain employs TRBV24-1 and TRBJ2-1; a weak D match, TRBD2 (6 bases). Trimming took off 0 bases at V and 9 bases at J, with 20 bases between the two ends. Germline V gene sequence: CDR1 KGHDR, CDR2 SFDVKD. The CDR3 has 17 residues. The DNA of the CDR3 is TGTGCCACCAGTGATTTGCACCATCAGGGAGGTGGCGGTGAGCAGTTCTTC. Its translation is CATSDLHHQGGGGEQFF.

The chain uses TRBV18 and TRBJ1-6; D possibly corresponds to TRBD1 (6 bases). V was cut by 3 bases and J by 0 bases, with 18 bases left in between. CDR3 length: 19 residues. CDR1 and CDR2 from the germline V gene are KGHSH and LQKENI. The DNA for the CDR3 is TGTGCCAGCTCACCCTGGCATGGGGACACGAGCTCCTATAATTCACCCCTCCACTTT. The encoded protein is CASSPWHGDTSSYNSPLHF.

The rearrangement uses TRBV6-1 and TRBJ2-1, with TRBD2 identical over 10 bases. After removal of 1 base from V and 9 bases from J, the junction contained 9 bases not matched to a gene. The CDR3 contains 16 residues. CDR1 MNHNS and CDR2 SASEGT come from the germline V gene. The CDR3 here is CASSEGLGLAGVEQFF. The CDR3 coding sequence is TGTGCCAGCAGTGAAGGTTTGGGGCTAGCGGGGGTTGAGCAGTTCTTC.

The chain combines TRBV5-1 with TRBJ2-1; a possible D gene is TRBD1 (6 bases). CDR1 and CDR2 (germline): SGHRS, YFSETQ. The CDR3 spans 15 residues. V was shortened by 0 bases and J by 4 bases, with 11 bases between the two germline ends. In nucleotides, the CDR3 is TGCGCCAGCAGCTTGGGGACAGCTGGGTACAATGAGCAGTTCTTC. Protein product: CASSLGTAGYNEQFF.

The V gene is TRBV20-1, the J gene TRBJ1-3, with TRBD1 as a possible D gene (5 bases). Trimming removed 3 bases from V and 2 bases from J, with 14 bases in between. CDR1 is DFQATT, CDR2 SNEGSKA, per germline (reference sequence). This CDR3 spans 15 amino acids. Here the CDR3 reads CSASFRGDAGNTIYF. Written as DNA, the CDR3 is TGCAGTGCTAGTTTCCGGGGGGACGCTGGAAACACCATATATTTT.

The rearrangement uses TRBV3-1 (or the pseudogene TRBV3-2) and TRBJ1-6; no definite D call. V lost 2 bases and J lost 7, with 12 bases in between. Germline assignment: CDR1 LGHDT and CDR2 YNNKEL (reference sequence). The CDR3 is 15 residues long. The CDR3 loop reads CASSQPLGQNSPLHF. The CDR3 DNA follows: TGTGCCAGCAGCCAACCCCTCGGGCAGAATTCACCCCTCCACTTT.

The chain uses TRBV5-6 and TRBJ1-2, with 10 bases fitting TRBD1. The CDR3 sequence is 13 residues long. V trimming: 1 base; J trimming: 8 bases; junction bases outside the gene matches: 2. CDR1 SGHDT and CDR2 YYEEEE come from the germline V gene. The CDR3 DNA reads TGTGCCAGCAGCTTGCGGACAGGGGGAGGCTACACCTTC. Translating gives CASSLRTGGGYTF.

V gene TRBV15 combines with J gene TRBJ1-2; perhaps TRBD1 as D (5 bases). The CDR3 runs to 15 residues. CDR1 LNHNV and CDR2 YYDKDF come from the germline V gene (reference sequence). The V and J ends lost 0 bases and 2 bases respectively, with 10 bases between them. CDR3 DNA: TGTGCCACCAGCAGAGACAAGACAGAAAACTATGGCTACACCTTC. It translates to CATSRDKTENYGYTF.

The CDR3 loop reads CASSVLAGPQETQYF. The CDR3 DNA reads TGTGCCAGCAGCGTTCTAGCGGGTCCACAAGAGACCCAGTACTTC. The V gene is TRBV9, the J gene TRBJ2-5, with 8 bases lining up with TRBD2. Germline-derived CDR1 and CDR2 are SGDLS and YYNGEE. The CDR3 has 15 residues. Germline trimming cut 2 bases from V and 2 bases from J; bases unmatched to any gene: 5.

The chain has TRBV27 and TRBJ1-1; D possibly corresponds to TRBD1 (5 bases). CDR1 and CDR2 from the germline V gene are MNHEY and SMNVEV (reference sequence). V was cut by 6 bases and J by 1 base, with 12 bases left in between. The CDR3 extends over 14 amino acids. The CDR3 is CASRVGASNTEAFF. CDR3 DNA sequence: TGTGCCAGCAGAGTAGGGGCATCGAACACTGAAGCTTTCTTT.

This chain uses TRBV9 with TRBJ2-3, with TRBD1 matching 7 bases. The V segment lost 1 base and the J segment 1 base; nucleotides outside the gene matches: 0. Germline V gene sequence: CDR1 SGDLS, CDR2 YYNGEE. This CDR3 comprises 14 residues. The CDR3 is CASSVQGGTDTQYF. In DNA form, the CDR3 reads TGTGCCAGCAGCGTACAGGGGGGCACAGATACGCAGTATTTT.

The chain joins TRBV18 to TRBJ1-2, with D uncertain. Deletions cut 7 bases from V and 6 bases from J, with 15 bases between. CDR1 and CDR2 from the germline V gene are KGHSH and LQKENI. The CDR3 has 13 amino acids. The CDR3 DNA reads as TGTGCCAGCTATTCCGGGCAGTCCCATGGCTACACCTTC. As protein: CASYSGQSHGYTF.

The V and J genes are TRBV28 and TRBJ2-5; weak D call: TRBD1 (8 bases). The CDR3 spans 13 residues. V dropped 9 bases and J dropped 4 bases, with 15 bases sitting between them. Per the germline V gene, CDR1 is MDHEN and CDR2 is SYDVKM. The CDR3 DNA follows: TGTGCCAGTACAGGGGGGGCTGGAGAGACCCAGTACTTC. Translating it yields CASTGGAGETQYF.

The rearrangement joins TRBV12-3 or TRBV12-4 to TRBJ1-1; D remains unclear. The V and J ends lost 7 bases and 3 bases respectively, with 12 bases between them. The CDR3 totals 13 residues. The CDR3, as DNA: TGTGCCAGCAATGTTATCCTTTACACTGAAGCTTTCTTT. Its translation: CASNVILYTEAFF.

In this sample, this clone turned up once. The V call is TRBV7-9, the J call TRBJ2-3, with unresolved D. The V and J ends lost 2 bases and 6 bases respectively, with 6 bases between them. Germline CDR1 and CDR2: SEHNR and FQNEAQ (reference sequence). This CDR3 is built from 12 residues. The CDR3 DNA sequence: TGTGCCAGCAGCTTACCGCGGGATACGCAGTATTTT. This gives the protein CASSLPRDTQYF.